These 10 T cell receptor beta chains came from one sample sequenced in a study of cytotoxic CD8 clonotypes in ibrutinib-treated CLL. Some clones are missing from TCRdb's copy, which holds only in-frame ones; the method was immunoSEQ multiplex PCR. The sample lists 20,000 to 25,000 clones, roughly 70% occurring once. Sequenced here: PBMCs, sampled before ibrutinib treatment. These receptors were collected from a human donor with chronic lymphocytic leukemia.

In DNA, the CDR3 is TGTGCCTGGAGTGCCACTGGAAACACCATATATTTT. Translation: CAWSATGNTIYF. The J gene is TRBJ1-3, the V gene TRBV30; no definite D call. Germline CDR1 is GTSNPN and CDR2 is SVGIG (reference sequence). Trimming removed 1 base from V and 2 bases from J, with 3 bases in between. CDR3 length: 12 amino acids. Looking up the rest from reference TRBV30 and TRBJ1-3 gives the full variable domain: SQTIHQWPATLVQPVGSPLSLECTVEGTSNPNLYWYRQAAGRGLQLLFYSVGIGQISSEVPQNLSASRPQDRQFILSSKKLLLSDSGFYLCAWSATGNTIYFGEGSWLTVV.

This chain connects TRBV13 to TRBJ1-4; no clear D. Trimming cost V 5 bases and J 8 bases, with 15 bases left between them. Germline assignment: CDR1 PRHDT and CDR2 FYEKMQ (reference sequence). This CDR3 is 14 amino acids long. CDR3 amino acids: CASSNGPGGEKLFF. CDR3 DNA sequence: TGTGCCAGCAGCAACGGCCCGGGCGGAGAAAAACTGTTTTTT.

The chain is built from TRBV7-3 and TRBJ2-3, with 9 nucleotides matching TRBD2. CDR1 and CDR2 from the germline V gene are SGHTA and FQGTGA. After removal of 6 bases from V and 8 bases from J, the junction contained 12 bases not matched to a gene. The CDR3 consists of 15 residues. The CDR3 bases are TGTGCCAGCAGTCAAGGAGTAGCGGGAGTGGGTACGCAGTATTTT. Encoded protein: CASSQGVAGVGTQYF.

This clone was observed a few times. This rearrangement joins TRBV27 to TRBJ2-7; 7 positions match TRBD2. The CDR3 is 16 amino acids. After removal of 6 bases from V and 9 bases from J, the junction contained 20 bases not matched to a gene. The germline V gene encodes CDR1 MNHEY and CDR2 SMNVEV (reference sequence). The CDR3 DNA follows: TGTGCCAGCAGCCACCGCGCGGGGCTAGCGGCTTTATGGCAGTACTTC. Translated: CASSHRAGLAALWQYF.

This chain joins TRBV28 and TRBJ2-2; D may be TRBD2 (5 bases). CDR3 length equals 15 residues. Trimming pared 5 bases from V and 4 bases from J, leaving 14 bases between. Germline CDR1 is MDHEN and CDR2 is SYDVKM. In nucleotides, the CDR3 is TGTGCCAGCAGTCTACGGACTGTACGCACCGGGGAGCTGTTTTTT. It codes for CASSLRTVRTGELFF.

The chain combines TRBV6-6 with TRBJ2-7; 13 bases line up with TRBD2. The CDR3 runs 15 residues. J lost 6 bases, V lost 7 bases, and 9 bases had no gene match. The germline V gene encodes CDR1 MNHNY and CDR2 SVGAGI (reference sequence). The CDR3 sequence: CASTLGLAGASEQYF. The CDR3 DNA reads as TGTGCCAGCACTCTCGGACTAGCGGGAGCAAGCGAGCAGTACTTC.

The V call is TRBV18, the J call TRBJ2-1; 9 bases are shared with TRBD2. CDR1 and CDR2 (germline): KGHSH, LQKENI. V shed 0 bases, J shed 4 bases, and the junction held 7 bases outside the gene matches. The CDR3 sequence is 17 residues long. This chain's CDR3 is CASSPPGGLAGYNEQFF. The CDR3 coding sequence is TGTGCCAGCTCACCACCAGGGGGCCTAGCGGGATACAATGAGCAGTTCTTC.

This chain connects TRBV7-2 to TRBJ1-4; D is unresolved. V lost 1 base and J lost 7, with 13 bases in between. CDR1 and CDR2 from the germline V gene are SGHTA and FQGNSA. The CDR3 extends over 15 amino acids. The CDR3 here is CASSLVPPPGEKLFF. The CDR3 nucleotides are TGTGCCAGCAGCTTAGTGCCTCCGCCGGGTGAAAAACTGTTTTTT.

This clone was seen a few times. This chain uses TRBV7-2 with TRBJ2-1; 7 positions agree with TRBD2. There are 16 residues in the CDR3. The V gene's germline CDR1 is SGHTA and CDR2 FQGNSA. The ends lost 1 base at V and 7 bases at J; junction bases unmatched: 10. This CDR3 is CASSLEVLAVGNEQFF. The CDR3 DNA is TGTGCCAGCAGCTTAGAGGTTCTAGCGGTGGGGAATGAGCAGTTCTTC.

In this sample, this clone turned up a few times. The CDR3 spells CASPGLAGYNEQFF. The DNA for the CDR3 is TGTGCCAGCCCGGGACTAGCGGGGTACAATGAGCAGTTCTTC. The V gene is TRBV2, the J gene TRBJ2-1, with 13 nucleotides matching TRBD2. The CDR3 loop spans 14 amino acids. J lost 4 bases, V lost 8 bases, and 2 bases had no gene match. Germline CDR1 is SNHLY and CDR2 is FYNNEI. The entire variable domain, with the rest obtained from reference TRBV2 and TRBJ2-1, is as follows: EPEVTQTPSHQVTQMGQEVILRCVPISNHLYFYWYRQILGQKVEFLVSFYNNEISEKSEIFDDQFSVERPDGSNFTLKIRSTKLEDSAMYFCASPGLAGYNEQFFGPGTRLTVL.